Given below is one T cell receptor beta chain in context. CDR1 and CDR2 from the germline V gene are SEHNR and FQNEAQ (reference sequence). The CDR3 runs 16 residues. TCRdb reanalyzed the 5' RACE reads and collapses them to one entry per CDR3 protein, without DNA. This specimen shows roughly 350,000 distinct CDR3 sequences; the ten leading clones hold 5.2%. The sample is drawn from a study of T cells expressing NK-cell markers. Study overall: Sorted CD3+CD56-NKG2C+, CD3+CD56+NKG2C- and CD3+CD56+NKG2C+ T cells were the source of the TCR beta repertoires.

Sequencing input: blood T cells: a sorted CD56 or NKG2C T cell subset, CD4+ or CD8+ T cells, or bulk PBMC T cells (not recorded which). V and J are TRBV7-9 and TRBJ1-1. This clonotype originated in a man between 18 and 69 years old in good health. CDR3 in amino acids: CASSYFFRFSNTEAFF.